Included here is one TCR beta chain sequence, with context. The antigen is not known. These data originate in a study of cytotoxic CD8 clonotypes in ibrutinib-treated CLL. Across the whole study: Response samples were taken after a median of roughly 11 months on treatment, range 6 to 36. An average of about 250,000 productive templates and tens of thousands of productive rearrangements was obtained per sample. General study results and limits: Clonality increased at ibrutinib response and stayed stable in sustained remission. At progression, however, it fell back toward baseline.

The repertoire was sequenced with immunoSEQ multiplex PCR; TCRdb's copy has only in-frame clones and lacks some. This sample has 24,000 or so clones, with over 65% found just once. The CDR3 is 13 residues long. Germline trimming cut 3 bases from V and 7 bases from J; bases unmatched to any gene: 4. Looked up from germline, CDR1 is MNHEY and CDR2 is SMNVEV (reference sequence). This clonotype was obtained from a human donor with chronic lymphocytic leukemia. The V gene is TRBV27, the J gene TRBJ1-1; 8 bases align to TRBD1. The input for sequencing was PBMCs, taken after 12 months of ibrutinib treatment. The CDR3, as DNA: TGTGCCAGCAGTTTCCTGACAGGGGATGAAGCTTTCTTT. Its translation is CASSFLTGDEAFF.